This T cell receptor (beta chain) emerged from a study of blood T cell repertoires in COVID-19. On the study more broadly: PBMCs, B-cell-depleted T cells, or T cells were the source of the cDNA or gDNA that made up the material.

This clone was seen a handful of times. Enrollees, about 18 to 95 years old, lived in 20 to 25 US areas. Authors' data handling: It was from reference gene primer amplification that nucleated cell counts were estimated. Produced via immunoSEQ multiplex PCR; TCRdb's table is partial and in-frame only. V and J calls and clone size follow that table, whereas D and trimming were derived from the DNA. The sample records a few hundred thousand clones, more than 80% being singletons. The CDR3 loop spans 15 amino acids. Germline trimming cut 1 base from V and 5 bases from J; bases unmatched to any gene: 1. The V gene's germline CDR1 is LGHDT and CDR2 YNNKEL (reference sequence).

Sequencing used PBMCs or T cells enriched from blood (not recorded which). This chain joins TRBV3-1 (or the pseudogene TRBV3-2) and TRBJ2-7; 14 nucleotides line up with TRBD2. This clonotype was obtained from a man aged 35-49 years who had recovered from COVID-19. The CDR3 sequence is CASSQGLAGGHEQYF. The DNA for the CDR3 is TGTGCCAGCAGCCAAGGACTAGCGGGGGGGCACGAGCAGTACTTC.